This T cell receptor (beta chain) was retrieved from a study of shared clonotypes between healthy human individuals. Overall study: The plates for each donor numbered three CD4 naive, three CD4 memory, two CD8 naive and one CD8 memory.

Cells designated naive CD8 were CD45RO-negative and were positively selected for CCR7, with terminally differentiated effector memory CD45RA+ cells excluded. Donors had no recently reported acute infections or vaccinations and were HIV-negative. Measured with immunoSEQ multiplex PCR; TCRdb has only the in-frame clones, and not every one. The sample has fewer than 700,000 clones, around 95% seen once. Sample: naive CD8+ T cells sorted from blood. The sequence was collected from a woman in her 30s in good health.

In DNA, the CDR3 is TGTGCCAGCAGCTTTTCCGGGGCAGGGAGGAATCAGCCCCAGCATTTT. This codes for CASSFSGAGRNQPQHF. The chain combines TRBV5-4 with TRBJ1-5, with D maybe TRBD1 (5 bases). The germline V gene encodes CDR1 SGHNT and CDR2 YYREEE (reference sequence). Trimming took 2 bases from V and 4 from J, leaving 16 bases between them. The CDR3 length is 16 residues.